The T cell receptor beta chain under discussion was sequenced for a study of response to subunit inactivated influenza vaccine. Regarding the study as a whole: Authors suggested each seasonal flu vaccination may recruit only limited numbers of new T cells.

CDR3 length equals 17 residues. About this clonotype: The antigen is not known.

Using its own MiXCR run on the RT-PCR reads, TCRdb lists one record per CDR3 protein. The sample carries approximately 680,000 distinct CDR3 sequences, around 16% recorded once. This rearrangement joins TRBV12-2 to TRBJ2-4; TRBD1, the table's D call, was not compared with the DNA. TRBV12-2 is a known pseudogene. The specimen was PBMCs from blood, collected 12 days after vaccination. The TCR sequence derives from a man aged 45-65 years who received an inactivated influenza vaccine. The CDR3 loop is CASPWGGEPYVKNIQYF. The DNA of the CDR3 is TGTGCAAGTCCCTGGGGCGGGGAACCCTATGTCAAAAACATTCAGTACTTC.